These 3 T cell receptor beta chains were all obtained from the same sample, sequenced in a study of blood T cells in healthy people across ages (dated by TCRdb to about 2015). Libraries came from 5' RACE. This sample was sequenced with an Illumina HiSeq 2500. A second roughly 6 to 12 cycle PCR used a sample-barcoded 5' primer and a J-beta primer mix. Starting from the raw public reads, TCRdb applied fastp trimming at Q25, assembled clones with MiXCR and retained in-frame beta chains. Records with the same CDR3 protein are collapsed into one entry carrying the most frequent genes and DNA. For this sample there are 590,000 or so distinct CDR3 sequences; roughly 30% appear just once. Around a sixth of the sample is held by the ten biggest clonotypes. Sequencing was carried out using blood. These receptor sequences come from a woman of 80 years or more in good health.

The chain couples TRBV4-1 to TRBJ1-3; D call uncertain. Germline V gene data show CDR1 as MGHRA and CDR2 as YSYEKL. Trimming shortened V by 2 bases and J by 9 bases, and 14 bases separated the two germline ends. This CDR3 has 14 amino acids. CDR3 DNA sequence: TGCGCCAGCAGCCAATCCTCAGCGCCAAGCACCATATATTTT. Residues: CASSQSSAPSTIYF.

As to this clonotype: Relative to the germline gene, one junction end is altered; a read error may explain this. DNA of the CDR3: TGTGTCAGCAGCGTAGAACTGGGAAGCACTGAAGCTTTCTTT. This encodes CVSSVELGSTEAFF. The chain has TRBV9 and TRBJ1-1; D not certain. Germline V gives CDR1 SGDLS, CDR2 YYNGEE. The CDR3 runs 14 residues.

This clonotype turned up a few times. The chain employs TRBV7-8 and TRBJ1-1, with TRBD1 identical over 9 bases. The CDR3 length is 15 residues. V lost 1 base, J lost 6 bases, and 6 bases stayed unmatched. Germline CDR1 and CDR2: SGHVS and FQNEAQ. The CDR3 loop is CASSLGTGGVPEAFF. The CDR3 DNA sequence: TGTGCCAGCAGCTTAGGCACAGGGGGCGTGCCTGAAGCTTTCTTT. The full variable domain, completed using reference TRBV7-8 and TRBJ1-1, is GAGVSQSPRYKVAKRGQDVALRCDPISGHVSLFWYQQALGQGPEFLTYFQNEAQLDKSGLPSDRFFAERPEGSVSTLKIQRTQQEDSAVYLCASSLGTGGVPEAFFGQGTRLTVV.